One and the same sample provided the 3 T cell receptor beta chains below, sequenced in a study of T-cell reconstitution after alpha-beta-depleted transplantation in children. Unique molecular identifiers were incorporated during preparation of the TCRbeta library. In TCRdb, the PCR reads were re-called with MiXCR into one record per CDR3 protein. The sample lists roughly 500,000 distinct CDR3 sequences; around a third were seen once. The specimen comprised PBMCs from the stem cell graft donor, sampled from the stem cell graft. All receptors come from a human donor who donated a stem cell graft to a child with aplastic anemia.

This clonotype was recorded a few times. V is TRBV30 and J is TRBJ1-5; D might be TRBD1 (5 bases). Trimming shortened V by 2 bases and J by 2 bases, and 10 bases separated the two germline ends. Germline V lookup: CDR1 GTSNPN, CDR2 SVGIG (reference sequence). CDR3 size: 14 residues. The CDR3 reads CAWSQGSGNQPQHF. CDR3 DNA: TGTGCCTGGAGTCAGGGTTCTGGCAATCAGCCCCAGCATTTT.

V is TRBV19 and J is TRBJ1-3; 8 bases line up with TRBD1. Germline CDR1 is LNHDA and CDR2 is SQIVND (reference sequence). The CDR3 consists of 15 residues. Trimming at V came to 7 bases and at J to 3 bases, leaving 8 bases not matched to a gene. CDR3 residues: CASTSGGTGGNTIYF. As DNA, the CDR3 is TGTGCCAGTACCTCCGGCGGGACAGGTGGAAACACCATATATTTT.

The rearrangement links TRBV12-3 or TRBV12-4 to TRBJ1-6, with TRBD1 matching over 7 bases. Trimming took 4 bases from V and 5 from J; bases not matched to a gene: 2. CDR3 length: 14 amino acids. The CDR3 reads CASSSGQNNSPLHF. The CDR3 nucleotides are TGTGCCAGCAGTTCGGGACAGAATAATTCACCCCTCCACTTT.